This is a list of T cell receptor beta chains from one sample in a study of blood T cell repertoires in COVID-19. The table came from immunoSEQ multiplex PCR; TCRdb's copy has only in-frame clones and leaves some out. This sample yields about 140,000 clones, of which around 81% are seen a single time; 8.2% belongs to the top ten. Source material: peripheral blood. Every receptor here comes from a human donor in a cohort sampled during active COVID-19. Each CDR3 is given with its conserved first and last residue. The D gene is left open where the match is weak. Size values are once, few and many counts, or a class for expanded clones, and some rows have none.

V gene: TRBV5-1; D gene: TRBD2; J gene: TRBJ2-7; clone size: -; CDR3 protein: CASSLGSTSGRRSYDIYEQYF; CDR3 DNA: TGCGCCAGCAGCTTGGGGTCTACTAGCGGGAGGCGCTCCTACGACATCTACGAGCAGTACTTC
V gene: TRBV5-1; D gene: -; J gene: TRBJ1-1; clone size: once; CDR3 protein: CASSLQGHSNTEAFF; CDR3 DNA: TGCGCCAGCAGCTTGCAAGGACACTCAAACACTGAAGCTTTCTTT
V gene: TRBV7-2; D gene: TRBD1; J gene: TRBJ1-6; clone size: -; CDR3 protein: CASSLRQGLGSSPLHF; CDR3 DNA: TGTGCCAGCAGCTTGCGACAGGGGCTAGGTAGTTCACCCCTCCACTTT
V gene: TRBV27; D gene: TRBD1; J gene: TRBJ1-2; clone size: once; CDR3 protein: CASSLSVWDRGRYGYTF; CDR3 DNA: TGTGCCAGCAGTTTAAGTGTTTGGGACAGGGGGCGTTATGGCTACACCTTC
V gene: TRBV7-9; D gene: -; J gene: TRBJ1-2; clone size: few; CDR3 protein: CASSPNNYGYTF; CDR3 DNA: TGTGCCAGCAGCCCTAATAACTATGGCTACACCTTC
V gene: TRBV18; D gene: -; J gene: TRBJ2-7; clone size: -; CDR3 protein: CASSPDGGAYEQYF; CDR3 DNA: TGTGCCAGCTCACCAGACGGGGGAGCCTACGAGCAGTACTTC
V gene: TRBV3-1/TRBV3-2; D gene: -; J gene: TRBJ2-7; clone size: -; CDR3 protein: CASSPGAGDSYEQYF; CDR3 DNA: TGTGCCAGCAGCCCCGGGGCAGGGGACTCCTACGAGCAGTACTTC
V gene: TRBV7-9; D gene: -; J gene: TRBJ2-7; clone size: once; CDR3 protein: CASSFTGRGYEQYF; CDR3 DNA: TGTGCCAGCAGCTTCACCGGACGAGGGTACGAGCAGTACTTC
V gene: TRBV5-6; D gene: -; J gene: TRBJ1-6; clone size: -; CDR3 protein: CASSLGSVPLHF; CDR3 DNA: TGTGCCAGCAGCTTGGGTTCTGTACCCCTCCACTTT
V gene: TRBV7-2; D gene: TRBD1; J gene: TRBJ2-6; clone size: -; CDR3 protein: CASRQTGGAGGANVLTF; CDR3 DNA: TGTGCCAGCAGACAGACAGGGGGCGCTGGTGGGGCCAACGTCCTGACTTTC
V gene: TRBV27; D gene: -; J gene: TRBJ1-3; clone size: -; CDR3 protein: CASSRQKEGNTIYF; CDR3 DNA: TGTGCCAGCAGTAGGCAGAAGGAGGGAAACACCATATATTTT
V gene: TRBV4-2; D gene: TRBD1; J gene: TRBJ2-7; clone size: -; CDR3 protein: CASSQRSTGDEQYF; CDR3 DNA: TGTGCCAGCAGCCAGCGTTCTACAGGGGACGAGCAGTACTTC
V gene: TRBV20-1; D gene: TRBD1; J gene: TRBJ2-7; clone size: -; CDR3 protein: CSASSSGQGFSYEQYF; CDR3 DNA: TGCAGTGCTAGTAGTTCGGGACAGGGGTTCTCCTACGAGCAGTACTTC
V gene: TRBV19; D gene: TRBD2; J gene: TRBJ2-3; clone size: -; CDR3 protein: CASSRRTSGNADTQYF; CDR3 DNA: TGTGCCAGTAGTAGGAGGACTAGCGGGAATGCAGATACGCAGTATTTT
V gene: TRBV29-1; D gene: TRBD2; J gene: TRBJ2-7; clone size: once; CDR3 protein: CSVEGWGLAGGHSYEQYF; CDR3 DNA: TGCAGCGTTGAAGGTTGGGGGCTAGCGGGAGGTCACAGCTACGAGCAGTACTTC
V gene: TRBV18; D gene: TRBD2; J gene: TRBJ2-3; clone size: -; CDR3 protein: CASSSGLAADTQYF; CDR3 DNA: TGTGCCAGCTCATCGGGACTAGCCGCAGATACGCAGTATTTT
V gene: TRBV19; D gene: TRBD1; J gene: TRBJ2-7; clone size: -; CDR3 protein: CASSPETGPAYEQYF; CDR3 DNA: TGTGCCAGTAGTCCGGAGACAGGGCCTGCCTACGAGCAGTACTTC
V gene: TRBV23-1; D gene: TRBD1; J gene: TRBJ2-7; clone size: -; CDR3 protein: CASSRTIRDRVFYEQYF; CDR3 DNA: TGCGCCAGCAGTCGAACCATCCGGGACAGGGTTTTCTACGAGCAGTACTTC
V gene: TRBV29-1; D gene: -; J gene: TRBJ1-1; clone size: -; CDR3 protein: CSVVDTTSEAFF; CDR3 DNA: TGCAGCGTTGTGGACACCACGAGTGAAGCTTTCTTT
V gene: TRBV19; D gene: TRBD1; J gene: TRBJ1-5; clone size: -; CDR3 protein: CASRGDRGNQPQHF; CDR3 DNA: TGTGCCAGTAGGGGGGACAGGGGCAATCAGCCCCAGCATTTT
V gene: TRBV27; D gene: TRBD2; J gene: TRBJ2-7; clone size: -; CDR3 protein: CASSFRLAGGISYEQYF; CDR3 DNA: TGTGCCAGCAGTTTTAGACTAGCGGGAGGCATCTCCTACGAGCAGTACTTC
V gene: TRBV7-3; D gene: TRBD1; J gene: TRBJ1-2; clone size: -; CDR3 protein: CASSPETGGRGYTF; CDR3 DNA: TGTGCCAGCAGCCCCGAGACAGGGGGCCGAGGCTACACCTTC
V gene: TRBV11-2; D gene: TRBD2; J gene: TRBJ2-7; clone size: once; CDR3 protein: CASSFTSGNTYEQYF; CDR3 DNA: TGTGCCAGCAGCTTCACTAGCGGGAACACCTACGAGCAGTACTTC
V gene: TRBV20-1; D gene: TRBD1; J gene: TRBJ1-6; clone size: -; CDR3 protein: CSASGGDRSSYNSPLHF; CDR3 DNA: TGCAGTGCTAGTGGAGGGGACAGGAGCTCCTATAATTCACCCCTCCACTTT
V gene: TRBV28; D gene: -; J gene: TRBJ2-6; clone size: once; CDR3 protein: CASTQGWGRGAGANVLTF; CDR3 DNA: TGTGCCAGCACCCAAGGGTGGGGCAGGGGGGCTGGGGCCAACGTCCTGACTTTC
V gene: TRBV27; D gene: -; J gene: TRBJ2-5; clone size: -; CDR3 protein: CASSSQYQETQYF; CDR3 DNA: TGTGCCAGCAGTTCCCAGTACCAAGAGACCCAGTACTTC
V gene: TRBV7-8; D gene: -; J gene: TRBJ1-3; clone size: -; CDR3 protein: CASSFPPGRGSGNTIYF; CDR3 DNA: TGTGCCAGCAGCTTCCCCCCAGGCAGGGGTTCAGGAAACACCATATATTTT
V gene: TRBV6-1; D gene: -; J gene: TRBJ2-7; clone size: few; CDR3 protein: CASSEMARDEQYF; CDR3 DNA: TGTGCCAGCAGTGAAATGGCCAGGGACGAGCAGTACTTC
V gene: TRBV28; D gene: TRBD1; J gene: TRBJ2-7; clone size: -; CDR3 protein: CASSLSSTGYYEQYF; CDR3 DNA: TGTGCCAGCAGTTTGTCTTCGACAGGGTACTACGAGCAGTACTTC
V gene: TRBV14; D gene: TRBD1; J gene: TRBJ2-5; clone size: -; CDR3 protein: CASSTGGGKTQYF; CDR3 DNA: TGTGCCAGCAGTACAGGGGGCGGGAAGACCCAGTACTTC
V gene: TRBV13; D gene: -; J gene: TRBJ2-5; clone size: few; CDR3 protein: CASSRTIRTGPIARDF; CDR3 DNA: TGTGCCAGCAGCCGCACGATCCGGACTGGCCCTATCGCTAGGGACTTC
V gene: TRBV19; D gene: -; J gene: TRBJ2-7; clone size: -; CDR3 protein: CASSVRLSYEQYF; CDR3 DNA: TGTGCCAGTAGCGTCAGACTCTCCTACGAGCAGTACTTC
V gene: TRBV7-2; D gene: -; J gene: TRBJ1-3; clone size: once; CDR3 protein: CASSFGGGAITIYF; CDR3 DNA: TGTGCCAGCAGCTTTGGCGGGGGGGCGATCACCATATATTTT
V gene: TRBV4-2; D gene: TRBD2; J gene: TRBJ2-3; clone size: -; CDR3 protein: CASSQGAGGTTDTQYF; CDR3 DNA: TGTGCCAGCAGCCAAGGGGCGGGAGGCACCACAGATACGCAGTATTTT
V gene: TRBV9; D gene: TRBD2; J gene: TRBJ2-7; clone size: -; CDR3 protein: CASSVAGGSGVYEQYF; CDR3 DNA: TGTGCCAGCAGCGTAGCCGGCGGGAGTGGGGTCTACGAGCAGTACTTC
V gene: TRBV28; D gene: -; J gene: TRBJ2-2; clone size: -; CDR3 protein: CASSGMGNTGELFF; CDR3 DNA: TGTGCCAGCAGCGGGATGGGGAACACCGGGGAGCTGTTTTTT
V gene: TRBV11-2; D gene: -; J gene: TRBJ1-6; clone size: -; CDR3 protein: CASSLVQDNSPLHF; CDR3 DNA: TGTGCCAGCAGCTTAGTACAAGATAATTCACCCCTCCACTTT
V gene: TRBV5-1; D gene: TRBD1; J gene: TRBJ2-7; clone size: -; CDR3 protein: CASSLRDRGYEQYF; CDR3 DNA: TGCGCCAGCAGCTTGCGGGACAGGGGCTACGAGCAGTACTTC
V gene: TRBV3-1/TRBV3-2; D gene: TRBD1; J gene: TRBJ2-3; clone size: -; CDR3 protein: CASSQDPRTGSTDTQYF; CDR3 DNA: TGTGCCAGCAGCCAAGATCCCAGGACAGGCAGCACAGATACGCAGTATTTT
V gene: TRBV5-4; D gene: -; J gene: TRBJ2-3; clone size: few; CDR3 protein: CASSLYGRVQAQYF; CDR3 DNA: TGTGCCAGCAGCTTGTATGGCAGGGTGCAAGCGCAGTATTTT
V gene: TRBV7-2; D gene: -; J gene: TRBJ1-2; clone size: once; CDR3 protein: CASSLRPSLPVNRDGYTF; CDR3 DNA: TGTGCCAGCAGCCTACGGCCCTCCCTACCTGTAAACAGGGATGGCTACACCTTC
V gene: TRBV21-1; D gene: -; J gene: TRBJ2-2; clone size: few; CDR3 protein: CASSIGAEANTGELFF; CDR3 DNA: TGTGCCAGCAGTATCGGAGCGGAGGCGAACACCGGGGAGCTGTTTTTT
V gene: TRBV27; D gene: TRBD1; J gene: TRBJ1-2; clone size: -; CDR3 protein: CASSDDRGNYGYTF; CDR3 DNA: TGTGCCAGCAGTGACGACAGGGGTAACTATGGCTACACCTTC